The clone carrying this T cell receptor (beta chain) was counted ten times or more. What it binds is unknown. The data were taken from a study of neurological immune-mediated disorders. Points from the study as a whole: Levels of TCR clonal expansion peaked in HTLV-1-associated myelopathy and reached their lowest in multiple sclerosis, under those of healthy controls.

The V gene's germline CDR1 is SGHRS and CDR2 YFSETQ. CDR3 length: 15 residues. The trim removed 0 bases at V and 9 bases at J, leaving 9 bases unmatched. Unsorted libraries were derived from 2 million PBMCs stored at -80 C. A single record per CDR3 protein comes from TCRdb applying MiXCR to the 5' RACE reads. Of about 87,000 distinct CDR3 sequences listed, roughly 3.5% are singletons. The sample was PBMCs. The rearrangement uses TRBV5-1 and TRBJ1-3, with 7 bases matching TRBD1. This sequence was found in a woman aged 50 to 65 with multiple sclerosis. CDR3 amino acids: CASSLVRGPESTIYF. DNA for the CDR3: TGCGCCAGCAGCTTGGTAAGGGGGCCTGAGTCCACCATATATTTT.